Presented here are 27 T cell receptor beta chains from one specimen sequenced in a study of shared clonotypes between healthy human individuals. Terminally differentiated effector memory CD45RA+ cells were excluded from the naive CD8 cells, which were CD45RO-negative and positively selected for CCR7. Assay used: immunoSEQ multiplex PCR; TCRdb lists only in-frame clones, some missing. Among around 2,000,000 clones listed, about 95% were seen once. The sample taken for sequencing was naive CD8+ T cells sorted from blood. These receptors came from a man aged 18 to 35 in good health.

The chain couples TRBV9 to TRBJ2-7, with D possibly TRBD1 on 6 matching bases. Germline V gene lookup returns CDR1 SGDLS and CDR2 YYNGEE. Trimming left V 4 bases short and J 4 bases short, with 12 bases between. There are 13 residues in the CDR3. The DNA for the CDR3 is TGTGCCAGCAGCAGGGGACATCTTTACGAGCAGTACTTC. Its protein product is CASSRGHLYEQYF. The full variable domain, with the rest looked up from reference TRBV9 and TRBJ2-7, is DSGVTQTPKHLITATGQRVTLRCSPRSGDLSVYWYQQSLDQGLQFLIQYYNGEERAKGNILERFSAQQFPDLHSELNLSSLELGDSALYFCASSRGHLYEQYFGPGTRLTVT.

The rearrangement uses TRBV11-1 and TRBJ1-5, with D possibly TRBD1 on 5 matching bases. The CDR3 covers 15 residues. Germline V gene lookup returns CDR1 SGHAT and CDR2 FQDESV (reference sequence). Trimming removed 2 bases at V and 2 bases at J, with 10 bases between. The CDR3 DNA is TGTGCCAGCAGCTTAATGAGGGACGGCAATCAGCCCCAGCATTTT. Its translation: CASSLMRDGNQPQHF.

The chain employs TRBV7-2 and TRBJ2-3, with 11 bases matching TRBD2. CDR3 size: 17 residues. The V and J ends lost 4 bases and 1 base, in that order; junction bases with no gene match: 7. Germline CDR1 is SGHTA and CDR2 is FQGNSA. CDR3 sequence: CASSSLAGGPGTDTQYF. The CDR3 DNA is TGTGCCAGCAGCTCGTTAGCGGGAGGGCCCGGCACAGATACGCAGTATTTT.

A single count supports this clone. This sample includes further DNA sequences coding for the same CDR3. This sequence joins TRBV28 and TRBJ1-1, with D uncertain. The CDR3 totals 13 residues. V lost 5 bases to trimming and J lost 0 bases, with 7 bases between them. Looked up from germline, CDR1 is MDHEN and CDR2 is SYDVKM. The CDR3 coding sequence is TGTGCCAGCAGTCTACCCATGAACACTGAAGCTTTCTTT. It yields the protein CASSLPMNTEAFF. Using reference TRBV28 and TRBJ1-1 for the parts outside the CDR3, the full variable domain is DVKVTQSSRYLVKRTGEKVFLECVQDMDHENMFWYRQDPGLGLRLIYFSYDVKMKEKGDIPEGYSVSREKKERFSLILESASTNQTSMYLCASSLPMNTEAFFGQGTRLTVV.

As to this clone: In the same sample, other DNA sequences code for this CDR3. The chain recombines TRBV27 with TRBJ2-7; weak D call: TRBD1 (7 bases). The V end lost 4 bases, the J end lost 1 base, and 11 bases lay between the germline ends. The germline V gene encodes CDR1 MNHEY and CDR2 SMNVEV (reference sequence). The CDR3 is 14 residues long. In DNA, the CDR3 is TGTGCCAGCAGTTCGCGGGACAGTTCCTACGAGCAGTACTTC. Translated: CASSSRDSSYEQYF.

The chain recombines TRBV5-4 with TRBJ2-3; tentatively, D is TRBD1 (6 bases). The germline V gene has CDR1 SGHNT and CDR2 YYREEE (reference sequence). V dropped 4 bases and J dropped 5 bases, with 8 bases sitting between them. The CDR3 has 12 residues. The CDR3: CASSPDRDTQYF. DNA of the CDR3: TGTGCCAGCAGCCCGGACAGAGATACGCAGTATTTT.

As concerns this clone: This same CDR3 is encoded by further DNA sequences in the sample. In nucleotides, the CDR3 is TGTGCCAGCAGCTCCGGACTGGCGGGGGACAATGAGCAGTTCTTC. This gives the protein CASSSGLAGDNEQFF. The chain recombines TRBV13 with TRBJ2-1, with TRBD2 matching over 7 bases. Per the germline V gene, CDR1 is PRHDT and CDR2 is FYEKMQ (reference sequence). The CDR3 sequence is 15 residues long. The trim removed 4 bases at V and 5 bases at J, leaving 8 bases unmatched.

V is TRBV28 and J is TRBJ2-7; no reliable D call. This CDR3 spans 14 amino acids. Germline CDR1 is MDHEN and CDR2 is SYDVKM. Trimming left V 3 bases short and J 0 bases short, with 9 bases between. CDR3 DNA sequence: TGTGCCAGCAGTTTCACGGTGGACTCCTACGAGCAGTACTTC. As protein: CASSFTVDSYEQYF.

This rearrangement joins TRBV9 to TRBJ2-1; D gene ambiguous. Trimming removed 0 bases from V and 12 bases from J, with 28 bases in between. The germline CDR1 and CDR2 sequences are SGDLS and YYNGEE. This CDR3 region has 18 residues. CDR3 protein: CASSVEVTFAELPGGQFF. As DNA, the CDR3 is TGTGCCAGCAGCGTAGAAGTCACGTTTGCGGAGCTCCCAGGCGGGCAGTTCTTC.

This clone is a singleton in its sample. The CDR3 DNA reads TGTGCCAGCAGCTCTACCTGGGGGGGTCGGAACACCGGGGAGCTGTTTTTT. Amino acids: CASSSTWGGRNTGELFF. This chain uses TRBV9 with TRBJ2-2, with 7 bases matching TRBD2. J was trimmed by 1 base and V by 4 bases; bases with no gene match: 10. Per germline, CDR1 SGDLS and CDR2 YYNGEE. The CDR3 length is 17 residues.

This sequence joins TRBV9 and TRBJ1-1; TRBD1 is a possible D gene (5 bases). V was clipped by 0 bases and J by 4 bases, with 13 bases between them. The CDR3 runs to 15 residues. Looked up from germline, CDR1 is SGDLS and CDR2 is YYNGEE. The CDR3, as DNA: TGTGCCAGCAGCGTAGGGGAGGGTACAGGCACTGAAGCTTTCTTT. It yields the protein CASSVGEGTGTEAFF.

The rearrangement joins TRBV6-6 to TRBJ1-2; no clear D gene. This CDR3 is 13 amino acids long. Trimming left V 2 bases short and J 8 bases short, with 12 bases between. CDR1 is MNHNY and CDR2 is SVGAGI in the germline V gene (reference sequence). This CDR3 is CASSYSPVEGYTF. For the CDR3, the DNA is TGTGCCAGCAGTTACAGCCCGGTAGAGGGCTACACCTTC.

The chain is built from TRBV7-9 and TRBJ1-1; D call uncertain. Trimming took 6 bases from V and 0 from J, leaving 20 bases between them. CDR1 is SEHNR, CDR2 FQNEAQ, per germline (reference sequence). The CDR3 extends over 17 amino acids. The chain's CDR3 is CASSPDEVFLMNTEAFF. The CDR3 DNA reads TGTGCCAGCAGTCCCGACGAGGTGTTCCTGATGAACACTGAAGCTTTCTTT.

Here the CDR3 reads CASSALALPYNEQFF. CDR3 sequence (DNA): TGTGCCAGCAGCGCACTAGCGTTACCCTACAATGAGCAGTTCTTC. The rearrangement links TRBV7-9 to TRBJ2-1, with 7 bases fitting TRBD2. The CDR3 loop spans 15 amino acids. The V and J ends lost 5 bases and 2 bases, in that order; junction bases with no gene match: 6. Germline assignment: CDR1 SEHNR and CDR2 FQNEAQ (reference sequence).

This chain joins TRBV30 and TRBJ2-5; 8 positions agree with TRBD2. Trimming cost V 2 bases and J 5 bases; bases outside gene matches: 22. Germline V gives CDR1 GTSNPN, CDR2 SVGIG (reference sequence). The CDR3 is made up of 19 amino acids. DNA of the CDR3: TGTGCCTGGAGTTGGCTAACTAGCGGATTTCCGGTGTCTTGGGAGACCCAGTACTTC. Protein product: CAWSWLTSGFPVSWETQYF. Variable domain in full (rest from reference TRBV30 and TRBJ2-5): SQTIHQWPATLVQPVGSPLSLECTVEGTSNPNLYWYRQAAGRGLQLLFYSVGIGQISSEVPQNLSASRPQDRQFILSSKKLLLSDSGFYLCAWSWLTSGFPVSWETQYFGPGTRLLVL.

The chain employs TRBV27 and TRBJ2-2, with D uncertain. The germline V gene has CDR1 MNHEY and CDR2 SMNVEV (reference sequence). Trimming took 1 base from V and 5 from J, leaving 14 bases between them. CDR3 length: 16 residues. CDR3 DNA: TGTGCCAGCAGTTTATTAGACCCCTCTACTACCGGGGAGCTGTTTTTT. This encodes CASSLLDPSTTGELFF.

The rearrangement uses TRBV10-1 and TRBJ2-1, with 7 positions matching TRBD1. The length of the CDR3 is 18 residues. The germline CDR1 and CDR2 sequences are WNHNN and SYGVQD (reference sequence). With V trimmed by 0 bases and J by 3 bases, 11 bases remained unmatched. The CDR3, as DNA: TGCGCCAGCAGTGAGTCGATACTTGGACAGGATCTCTACAATGAGCAGTTCTTC. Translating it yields CASSESILGQDLYNEQFF.

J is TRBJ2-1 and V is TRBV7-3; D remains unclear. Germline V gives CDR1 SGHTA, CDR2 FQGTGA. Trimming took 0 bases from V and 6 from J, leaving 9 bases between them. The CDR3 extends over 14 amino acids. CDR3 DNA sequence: TGTGCCAGCAGCTTAACCGGCTCCCCCAATGAGCAGTTCTTC. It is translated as CASSLTGSPNEQFF.

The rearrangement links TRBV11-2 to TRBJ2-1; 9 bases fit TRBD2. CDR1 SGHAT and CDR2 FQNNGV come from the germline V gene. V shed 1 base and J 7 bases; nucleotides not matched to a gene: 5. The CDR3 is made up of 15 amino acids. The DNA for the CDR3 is TGTGCCAGCAGCTTAGGAGCGGGAGGACAAAATGAGCAGTTCTTC. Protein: CASSLGAGGQNEQFF.

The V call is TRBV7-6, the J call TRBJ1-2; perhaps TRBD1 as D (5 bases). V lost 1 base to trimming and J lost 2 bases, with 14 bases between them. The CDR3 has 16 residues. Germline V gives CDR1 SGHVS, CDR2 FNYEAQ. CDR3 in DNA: TGTGCCAGCAGCTTAGTCCCGAGCGGGGGGAACTATGGCTACACCTTC. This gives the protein CASSLVPSGGNYGYTF.

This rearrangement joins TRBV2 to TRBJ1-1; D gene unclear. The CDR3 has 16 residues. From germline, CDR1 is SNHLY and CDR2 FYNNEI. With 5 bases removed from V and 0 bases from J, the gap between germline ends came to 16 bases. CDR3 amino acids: CASSPSRTDLNTEAFF. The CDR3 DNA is TGTGCCAGCAGTCCTTCCAGGACGGACCTGAACACTGAAGCTTTCTTT.

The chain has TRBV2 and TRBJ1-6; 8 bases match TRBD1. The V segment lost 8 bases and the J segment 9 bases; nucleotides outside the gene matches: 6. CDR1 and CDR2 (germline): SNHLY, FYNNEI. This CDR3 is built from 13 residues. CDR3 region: CASAGTGSSPLHF. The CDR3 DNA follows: TGTGCCAGCGCCGGGACAGGTAGTTCACCCCTCCACTTT.

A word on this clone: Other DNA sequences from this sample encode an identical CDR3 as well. Written as DNA, the CDR3 is TGTGCCAGCAGCCTACAGGGTCCCTACGAGCAGTACTTC. Encoded protein: CASSLQGPYEQYF. The V and J genes are TRBV27 and TRBJ2-7, with TRBD1 as a possible D gene (6 bases). Germline lookup yields CDR1 MNHEY and CDR2 SMNVEV (reference sequence). Trimming stripped 6 bases from V and 2 bases from J, with 11 bases between. The CDR3 runs to 13 residues.

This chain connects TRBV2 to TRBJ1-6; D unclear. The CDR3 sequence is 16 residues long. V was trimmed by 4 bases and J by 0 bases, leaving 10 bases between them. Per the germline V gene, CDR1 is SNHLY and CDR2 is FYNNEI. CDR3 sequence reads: CASSVGPSSYNSPLHF. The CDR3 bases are TGTGCCAGCAGTGTAGGACCGAGCTCCTATAATTCACCCCTCCACTTT.

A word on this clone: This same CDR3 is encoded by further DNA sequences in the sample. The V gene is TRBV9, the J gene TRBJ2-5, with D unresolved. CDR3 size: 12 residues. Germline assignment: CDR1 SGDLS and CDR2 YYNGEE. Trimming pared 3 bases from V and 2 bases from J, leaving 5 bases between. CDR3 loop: CASSGNQETQYF. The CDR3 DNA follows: TGTGCCAGCAGCGGGAATCAAGAGACCCAGTACTTC.

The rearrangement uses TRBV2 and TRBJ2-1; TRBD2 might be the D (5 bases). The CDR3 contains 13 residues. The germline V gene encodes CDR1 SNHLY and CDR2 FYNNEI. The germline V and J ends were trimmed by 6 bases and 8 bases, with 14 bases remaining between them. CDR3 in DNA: TGTGCCAGCAGAGGAGTAGTCGGGGATGAGCAGTTCTTC. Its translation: CASRGVVGDEQFF.

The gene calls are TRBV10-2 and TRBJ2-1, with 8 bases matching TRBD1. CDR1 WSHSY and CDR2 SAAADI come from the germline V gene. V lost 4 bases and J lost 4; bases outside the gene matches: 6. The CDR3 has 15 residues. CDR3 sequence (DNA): TGCGCCAGCAGTGGGGCAGGGGGCCCTTACAATGAGCAGTTCTTC. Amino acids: CASSGAGGPYNEQFF.